This T cell receptor (beta chain) was captured by sequencing in a study of regulatory T cells in long-lasting Graves disease. HTBI primers from iRepertoire and Arm-PCR of CDR3 regions yielded the TCR beta libraries. TCRdb used MiXCR to reprocess the multiplex PCR reads, holding one entry per CDR3 protein. The table lists a few hundred thousand distinct CDR3 sequences, 20% to 25% of them singletons. As to time point: newly diagnosed GD, antithyroid drugs for less than 3 months. Construction of the TCR library relied on RNA isolated from PBMCs. This CDR3 has 14 residues. CDR1 is SGHRS, CDR2 YFSETQ, per germline. As for this clonotype: One end of the junction does not line up with germline, which may come from a read error.

This specimen was peripheral blood mononuclear cells (PBMCs), taken at new diagnosis, from a patient treated with antithyroid drugs. The gene calls are TRBV5-1 and TRBJ2-1; 10 bases match TRBD1. The TCR comes from a female donor with Graves disease. CDR3: CAGSPDRGYYEQSF. Here the CDR3 DNA reads TGCGCCGGCAGCCCGGACAGGGGGTATTATGAGCAGTCCTTC.